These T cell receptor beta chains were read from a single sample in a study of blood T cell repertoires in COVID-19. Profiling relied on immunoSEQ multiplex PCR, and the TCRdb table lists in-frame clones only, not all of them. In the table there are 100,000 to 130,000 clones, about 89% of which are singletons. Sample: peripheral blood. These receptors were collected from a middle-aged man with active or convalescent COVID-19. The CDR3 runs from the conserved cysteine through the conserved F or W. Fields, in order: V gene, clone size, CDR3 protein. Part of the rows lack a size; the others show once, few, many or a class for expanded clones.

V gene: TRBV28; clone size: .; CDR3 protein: CASTIQGIGPQHF
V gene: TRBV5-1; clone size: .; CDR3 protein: CASSWTVPVQGLPNEQFF
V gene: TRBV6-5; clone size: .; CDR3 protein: CASSYSFVGNTEAFF
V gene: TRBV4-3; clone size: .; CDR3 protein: CASSPGTSGQETQYF
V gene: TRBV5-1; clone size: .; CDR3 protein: CASSGSGTGVRADYGYTF
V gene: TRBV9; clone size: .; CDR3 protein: CASSGQSGRAPGELFF
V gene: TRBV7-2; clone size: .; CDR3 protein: CASSPRSGSGWNTGELFF
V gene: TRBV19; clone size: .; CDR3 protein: CASRPYGGNEQFF
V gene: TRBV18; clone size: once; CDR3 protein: CASSSLRTEAFF
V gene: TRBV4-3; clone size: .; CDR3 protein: CASSQGSGQGYEQYF
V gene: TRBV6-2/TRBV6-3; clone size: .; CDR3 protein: CASSYSNGESQYF
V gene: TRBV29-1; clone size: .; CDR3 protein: CSCQLSTEAFF
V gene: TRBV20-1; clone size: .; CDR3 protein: CSASVQNYEQYF
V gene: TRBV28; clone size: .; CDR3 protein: CATESTDPKLFF
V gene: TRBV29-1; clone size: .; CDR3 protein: CSVAGTSGTYEQYF
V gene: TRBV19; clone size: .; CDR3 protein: CASSILAHEQFF
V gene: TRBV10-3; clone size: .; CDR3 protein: CAISESEGQGRQPQHF
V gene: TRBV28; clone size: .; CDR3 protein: CASTSHTGTYEQYF
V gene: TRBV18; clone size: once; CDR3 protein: CASSQGAPAKNIQYF
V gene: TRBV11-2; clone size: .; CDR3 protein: CASSSMTGINYGYTF
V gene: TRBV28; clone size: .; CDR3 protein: CASRERELYTGELFF
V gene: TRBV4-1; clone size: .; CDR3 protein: CASSPKQLATYNEQFF
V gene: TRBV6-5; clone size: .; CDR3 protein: CASSYSGTGVFQPQHF
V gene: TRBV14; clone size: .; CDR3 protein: CASSIGTPGQPQHF
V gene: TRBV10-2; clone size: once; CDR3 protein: CASRYGTGTADTQYF
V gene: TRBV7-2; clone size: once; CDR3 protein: CASSLEGLAVEQYF
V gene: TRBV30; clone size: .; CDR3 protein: CAWSGLTSGRADTQYF
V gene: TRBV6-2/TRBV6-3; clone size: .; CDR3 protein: CASSYHRGQNGYTF
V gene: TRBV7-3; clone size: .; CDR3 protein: CATQRIRREGGETQYF
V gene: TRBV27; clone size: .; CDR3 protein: CASSSRTSGLFYNEQFF
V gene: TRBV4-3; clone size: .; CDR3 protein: CASSQASRGLSGNTIYF
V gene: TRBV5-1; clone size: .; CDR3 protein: CASSLSGYNEQFF
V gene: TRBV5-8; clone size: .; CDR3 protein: CASSRGQGATYEQFF
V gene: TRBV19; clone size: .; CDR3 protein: CASSINGVDTQYF
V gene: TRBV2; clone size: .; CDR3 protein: CASNKDRSQPQHF
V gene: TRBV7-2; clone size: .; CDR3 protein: CASSLGGTASQPQHF
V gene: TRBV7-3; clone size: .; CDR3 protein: CASSLAPGKDHEQYF
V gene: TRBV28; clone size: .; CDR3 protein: CASRELAGVTDTQYF
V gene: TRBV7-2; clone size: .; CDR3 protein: CASSLVATDNYGYTF
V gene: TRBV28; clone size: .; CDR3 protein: CASSLVAAGAFGTQYF
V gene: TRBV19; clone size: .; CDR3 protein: CASKPGTGDYEQYF
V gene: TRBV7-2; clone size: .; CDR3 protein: CASSITSGSFPGELFF
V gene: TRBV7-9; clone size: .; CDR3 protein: CASSSGQGNSPLHF
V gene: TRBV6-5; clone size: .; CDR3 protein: CASSPGQGAYEQYF
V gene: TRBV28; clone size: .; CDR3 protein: CASRVGGRGQGLSQPQHF
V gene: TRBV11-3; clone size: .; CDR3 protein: CASSDRLTDTQYF
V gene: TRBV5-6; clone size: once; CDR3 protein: CASSLGQGVSNYGYTF
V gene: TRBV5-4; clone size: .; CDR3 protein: CASSLGTGGTGELFF
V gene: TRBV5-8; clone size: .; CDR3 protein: CASSLGQGAPYEQYF
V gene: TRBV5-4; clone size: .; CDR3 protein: CASSVDNHRGTKAFF
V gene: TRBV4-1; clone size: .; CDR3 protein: CASSHGPGGYGYTF
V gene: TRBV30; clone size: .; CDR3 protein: CAWSVGSGNYYEQYF